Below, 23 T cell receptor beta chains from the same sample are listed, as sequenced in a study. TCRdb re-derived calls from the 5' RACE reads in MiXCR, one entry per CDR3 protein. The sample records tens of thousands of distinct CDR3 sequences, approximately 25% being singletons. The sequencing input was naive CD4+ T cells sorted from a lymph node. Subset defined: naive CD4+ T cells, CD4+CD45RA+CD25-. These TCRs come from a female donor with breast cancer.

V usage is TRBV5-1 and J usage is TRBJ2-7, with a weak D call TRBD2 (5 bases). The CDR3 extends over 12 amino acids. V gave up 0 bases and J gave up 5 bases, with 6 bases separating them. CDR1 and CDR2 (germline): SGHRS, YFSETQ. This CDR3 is CASSLGRDEQYF. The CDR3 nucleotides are TGCGCCAGCAGCTTGGGGCGGGACGAGCAGTACTTC. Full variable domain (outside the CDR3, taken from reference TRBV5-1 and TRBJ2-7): KAGVTQTPRYLIKTRGQQVTLSCSPISGHRSVSWYQQTPGQGLQFLFEYFSETQRNKGNFPGRFSGRQFSNSRSEMNVSTLELGDSALYLCASSLGRDEQYFGPGTRLTVT.

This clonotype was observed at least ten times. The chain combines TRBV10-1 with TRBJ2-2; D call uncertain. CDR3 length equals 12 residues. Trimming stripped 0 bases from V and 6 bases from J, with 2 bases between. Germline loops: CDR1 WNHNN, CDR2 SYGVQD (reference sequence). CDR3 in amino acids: CASSESAGELFF. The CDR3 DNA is TGCGCCAGCAGTGAGTCCGCCGGGGAGCTGTTTTTT.

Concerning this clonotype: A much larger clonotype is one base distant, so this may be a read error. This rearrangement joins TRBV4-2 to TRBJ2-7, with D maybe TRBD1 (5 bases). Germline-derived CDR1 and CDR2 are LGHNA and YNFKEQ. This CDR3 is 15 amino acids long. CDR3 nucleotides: TGTGCCGGCAGCCAAGCCTACCAACAGGTATACGAGCAGTACTTC. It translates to CAGSQAYQQVYEQYF.

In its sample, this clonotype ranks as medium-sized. The chain's CDR3 is CASSLRRRNYGYTF. CDR3 coding DNA: TGTGCCAGCAGCTTAAGACGACGGAACTATGGCTACACCTTC. This sequence joins TRBV7-2 and TRBJ1-2; D call uncertain. Germline V CDR1 and CDR2: SGHTA, FQGNSA. This CDR3 is built from 14 residues. V lost 2 bases and J lost 2, with 9 bases in between.

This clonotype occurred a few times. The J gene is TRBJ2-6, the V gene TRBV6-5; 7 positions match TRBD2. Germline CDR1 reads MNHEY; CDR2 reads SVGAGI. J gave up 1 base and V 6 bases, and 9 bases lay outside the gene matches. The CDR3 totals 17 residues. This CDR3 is CASRNGGFTSGANVLTF. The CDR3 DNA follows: TGTGCCAGCAGGAACGGGGGGTTTACGTCTGGGGCCAACGTCCTGACTTTC.

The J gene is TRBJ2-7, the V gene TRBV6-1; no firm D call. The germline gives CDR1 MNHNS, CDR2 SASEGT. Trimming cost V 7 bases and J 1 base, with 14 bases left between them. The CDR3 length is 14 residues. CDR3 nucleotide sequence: TGTGCCAGCATCAGAGCACGACGATCCTACGAGCAGTACTTC. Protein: CASIRARRSYEQYF.

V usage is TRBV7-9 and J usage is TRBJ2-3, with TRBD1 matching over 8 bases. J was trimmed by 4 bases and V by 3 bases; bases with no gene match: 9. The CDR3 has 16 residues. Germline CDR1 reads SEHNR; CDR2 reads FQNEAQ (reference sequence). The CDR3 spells CASSFVGQGNADTQYF. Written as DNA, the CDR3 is TGTGCCAGCAGCTTTGTCGGACAGGGAAATGCAGATACGCAGTATTTT.

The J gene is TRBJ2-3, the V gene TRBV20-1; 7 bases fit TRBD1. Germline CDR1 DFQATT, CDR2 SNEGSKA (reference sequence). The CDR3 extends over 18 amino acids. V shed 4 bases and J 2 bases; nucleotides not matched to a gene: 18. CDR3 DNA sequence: TGCAGTGCTAACCTTTACGGACAGGACCTTTCCCTCACAGATACGCAGTATTTT. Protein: CSANLYGQDLSLTDTQYF.

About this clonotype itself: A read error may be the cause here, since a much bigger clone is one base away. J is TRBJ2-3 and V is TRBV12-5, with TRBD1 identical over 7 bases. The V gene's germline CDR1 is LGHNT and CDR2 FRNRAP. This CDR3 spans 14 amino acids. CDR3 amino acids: CTSGLGQNTDTQYF. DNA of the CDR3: TGTACTAGTGGTTTGGGACAGAACACAGATACGCAGTATTTT. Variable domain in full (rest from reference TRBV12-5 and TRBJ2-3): DARVTQTPRHKVTEMGQEVTMRCQPILGHNTVFWYRQTMMQGLELLAYFRNRAPLDDSGMPKDRFSAEMPDATLATLKIQPSEPRDSAVYFCTSGLGQNTDTQYFGPGTRLTVL.

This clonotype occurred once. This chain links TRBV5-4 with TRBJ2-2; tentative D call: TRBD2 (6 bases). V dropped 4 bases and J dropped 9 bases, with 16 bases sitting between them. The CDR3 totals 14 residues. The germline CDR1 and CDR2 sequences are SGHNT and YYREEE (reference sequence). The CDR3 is CASSPRGGTRELFF. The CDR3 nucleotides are TGTGCCAGCAGCCCCCGTGGAGGGACCCGGGAGCTGTTTTTT.

DNA for the CDR3: TGCAGTGCCGGGGACGTGAACACTGAAGCTTTCTTT. This translates into CSAGDVNTEAFF. The chain carries TRBV20-1 and TRBJ1-1; perhaps TRBD1 as D (5 bases). Germline CDR1 and CDR2: DFQATT and SNEGSKA (reference sequence). The V end was cut by 6 bases, the J end by 0 bases, with 8 bases between. CDR3 size: 12 residues.

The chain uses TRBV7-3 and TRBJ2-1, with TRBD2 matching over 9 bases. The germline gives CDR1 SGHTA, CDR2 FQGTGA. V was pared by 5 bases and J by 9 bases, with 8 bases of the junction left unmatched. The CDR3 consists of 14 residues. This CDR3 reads CASSGSGSHSEQFF. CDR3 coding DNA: TGTGCCAGCAGCGGTAGCGGGAGCCACAGTGAGCAGTTCTTC.

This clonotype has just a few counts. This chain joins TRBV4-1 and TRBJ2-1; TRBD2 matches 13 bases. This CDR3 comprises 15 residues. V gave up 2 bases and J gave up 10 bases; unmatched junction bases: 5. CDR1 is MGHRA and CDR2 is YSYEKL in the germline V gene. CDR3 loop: CASSQTSGREEEQFF. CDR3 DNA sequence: TGCGCCAGCAGCCAAACTAGCGGGAGGGAGGAGGAGCAGTTCTTC.

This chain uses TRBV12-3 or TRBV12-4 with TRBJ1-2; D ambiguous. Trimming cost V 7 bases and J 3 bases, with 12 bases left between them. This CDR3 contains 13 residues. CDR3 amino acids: CASTLGSHYGYTF. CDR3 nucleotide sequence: TGTGCCAGCACCCTGGGAAGTCACTATGGCTACACCTTC.

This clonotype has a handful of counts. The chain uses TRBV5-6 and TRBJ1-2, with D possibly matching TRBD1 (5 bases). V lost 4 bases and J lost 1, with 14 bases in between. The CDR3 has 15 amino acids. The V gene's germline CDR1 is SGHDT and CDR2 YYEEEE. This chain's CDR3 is CASSLKPQGNYGYTF. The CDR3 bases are TGTGCCAGCAGCCTTAAGCCCCAGGGTAACTATGGCTACACCTTC. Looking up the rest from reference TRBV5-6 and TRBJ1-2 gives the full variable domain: DAGVTQSPTHLIKTRGQQVTLRCSPKSGHDTVSWYQQALGQGPQFIFQYYEEEERQRGNFPDRFSGHQFPNYSSELNVNALLLGDSALYLCASSLKPQGNYGYTFGSGTRLTVV.

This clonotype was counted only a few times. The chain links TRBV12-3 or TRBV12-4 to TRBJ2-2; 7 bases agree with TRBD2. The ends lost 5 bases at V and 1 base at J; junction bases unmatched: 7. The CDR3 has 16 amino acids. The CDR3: CASSPYQRGNTGELFF. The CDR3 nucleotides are TGTGCCAGCAGTCCGTACCAGCGGGGGAACACCGGGGAGCTGTTTTTT.

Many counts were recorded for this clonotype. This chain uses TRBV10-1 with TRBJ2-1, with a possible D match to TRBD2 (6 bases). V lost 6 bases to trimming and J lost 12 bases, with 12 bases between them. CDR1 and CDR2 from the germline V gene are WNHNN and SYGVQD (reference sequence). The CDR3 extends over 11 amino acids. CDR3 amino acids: CASRSGGVQFF. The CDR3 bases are TGCGCCAGCAGGTCCGGCGGGGTGCAGTTCTTC.

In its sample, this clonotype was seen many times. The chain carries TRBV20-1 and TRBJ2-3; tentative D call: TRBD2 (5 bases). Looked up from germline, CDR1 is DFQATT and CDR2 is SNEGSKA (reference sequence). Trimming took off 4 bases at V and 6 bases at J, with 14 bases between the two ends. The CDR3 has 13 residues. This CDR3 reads CSATRLAWDTQYF. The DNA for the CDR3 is TGCAGTGCTACGAGGCTAGCATGGGATACGCAGTATTTT.

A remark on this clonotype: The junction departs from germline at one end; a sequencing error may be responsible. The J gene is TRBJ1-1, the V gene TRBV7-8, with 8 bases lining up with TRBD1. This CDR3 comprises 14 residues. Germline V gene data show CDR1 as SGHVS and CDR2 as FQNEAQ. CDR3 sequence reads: CASSLGQGHTEASF. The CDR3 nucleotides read TGTGCCAGCAGCTTAGGACAGGGGCACACTGAAGCTTCCTTT. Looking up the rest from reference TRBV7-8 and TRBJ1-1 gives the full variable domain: GAGVSQSPRYKVAKRGQDVALRCDPISGHVSLFWYQQALGQGPEFLTYFQNEAQLDKSGLPSDRFFAERPEGSVSTLKIQRTQQEDSAVYLCASSLGQGHTEASFGQGTRLTVV.

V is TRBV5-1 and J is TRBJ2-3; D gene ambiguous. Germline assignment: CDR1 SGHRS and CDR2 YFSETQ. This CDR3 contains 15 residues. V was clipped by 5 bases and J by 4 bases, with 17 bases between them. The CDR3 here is CASSKDLSRSDTQYF. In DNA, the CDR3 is TGCGCCAGCAGTAAGGACCTATCAAGGTCAGATACGCAGTATTTT.

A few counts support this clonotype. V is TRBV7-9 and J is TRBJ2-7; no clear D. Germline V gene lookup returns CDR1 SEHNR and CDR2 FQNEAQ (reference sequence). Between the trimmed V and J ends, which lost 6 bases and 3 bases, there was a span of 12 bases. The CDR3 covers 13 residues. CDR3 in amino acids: CASRGSQDYEQYF. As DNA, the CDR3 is TGTGCCAGCAGGGGAAGCCAGGACTACGAGCAGTACTTC.

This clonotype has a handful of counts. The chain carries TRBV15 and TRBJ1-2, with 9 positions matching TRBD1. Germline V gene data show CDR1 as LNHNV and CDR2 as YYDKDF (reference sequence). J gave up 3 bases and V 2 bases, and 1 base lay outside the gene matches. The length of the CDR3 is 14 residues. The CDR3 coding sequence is TGTGCCACCAGCAGAACAGGGGGCCACTATGGCTACACCTTC. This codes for CATSRTGGHYGYTF.

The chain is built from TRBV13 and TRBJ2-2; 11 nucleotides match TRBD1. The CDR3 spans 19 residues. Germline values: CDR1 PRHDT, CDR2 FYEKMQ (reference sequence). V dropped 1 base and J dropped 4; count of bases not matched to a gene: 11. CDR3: CASSLDVTGTGGFTGELFF. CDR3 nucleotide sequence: TGTGCCAGCAGCTTAGACGTTACCGGGACAGGGGGATTCACCGGGGAGCTGTTTTTT.